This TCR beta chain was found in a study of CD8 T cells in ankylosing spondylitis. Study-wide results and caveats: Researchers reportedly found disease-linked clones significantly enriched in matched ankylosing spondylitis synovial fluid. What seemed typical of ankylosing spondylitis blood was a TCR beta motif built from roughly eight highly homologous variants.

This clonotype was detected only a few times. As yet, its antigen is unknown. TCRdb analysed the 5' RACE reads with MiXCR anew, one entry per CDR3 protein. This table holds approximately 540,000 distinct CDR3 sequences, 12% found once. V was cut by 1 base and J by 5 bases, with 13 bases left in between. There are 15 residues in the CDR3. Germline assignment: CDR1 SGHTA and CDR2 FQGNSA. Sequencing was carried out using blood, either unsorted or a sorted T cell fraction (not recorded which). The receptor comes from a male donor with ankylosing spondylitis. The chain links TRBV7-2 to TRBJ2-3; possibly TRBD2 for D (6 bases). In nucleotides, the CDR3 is TGTGCCAGCAGCTTAGGGCGAAACGGGAGAGATACGCAGTATTTT. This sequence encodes CASSLGRNGRDTQYF.